These 23 T cell receptor beta chains were sequenced from one sample in a study of cytomegalovirus exposure and HLA in healthy donors. 60 Vbeta and 13 Jbeta primers were used in PCR. Generated by immunoSEQ multiplex PCR, the TCRdb table keeps only in-frame clones and is missing some. Among over 150,000 clones, more than 65% were seen once, and the ten largest hold approximately 3%. The specimen was PBMCs. These receptor sequences come from a woman in her twenties or thirties in good health and CMV-seropositive.

To note about this clone: At one end, the junction sequence differs from germline, possibly due to a read error. CDR3: CASSYGQGSNF. CDR3 coding DNA: TGTGCCAGCAGTTACGGACAGGGTAGCAACTTC. V and J are TRBV27 and TRBJ2-7; TRBD1 matches 8 bases. This CDR3 spans 11 amino acids. Germline values: CDR1 MNHEY, CDR2 SMNVEV (reference sequence).

Worth noting for this clone: Other DNA sequences in the sample encode the same CDR3. The CDR3 protein is CASSLTGVGETQYF. In nucleotides, the CDR3 is TGCGCCAGCAGCTTGACAGGGGTGGGGGAGACCCAGTACTTC. V is TRBV5-1 and J is TRBJ2-5, with 7 bases matching TRBD1. The germline V gene has CDR1 SGHRS and CDR2 YFSETQ. The J segment lost 5 bases and the V segment lost 1 base, leaving 5 bases of the junction unmatched. The length of the CDR3 is 14 residues. The variable domain in full, with the rest retrieved from reference TRBV5-1 and TRBJ2-5, is KAGVTQTPRYLIKTRGQQVTLSCSPISGHRSVSWYQQTPGQGLQFLFEYFSETQRNKGNFPGRFSGRQFSNSRSEMNVSTLELGDSALYLCASSLTGVGETQYFGPGTRLLVL.

This chain connects TRBV5-1 to TRBJ2-7, with 8 nucleotides matching TRBD2. V shed 4 bases, J shed 3 bases, and the junction held 6 bases outside the gene matches. Germline lookup yields CDR1 SGHRS and CDR2 YFSETQ. The CDR3 is 14 residues long. The CDR3 spells CASSLVSGNYEQYF. In DNA, the CDR3 is TGCGCCAGCAGCCTCGTTAGCGGGAACTACGAGCAGTACTTC. The full variable domain, with the rest looked up from reference TRBV5-1 and TRBJ2-7, is KAGVTQTPRYLIKTRGQQVTLSCSPISGHRSVSWYQQTPGQGLQFLFEYFSETQRNKGNFPGRFSGRQFSNSRSEMNVSTLELGDSALYLCASSLVSGNYEQYFGPGTRLTVT.

As for this clone: A read error may account for a junction end that differs from germline. The chain employs TRBV19 and TRBJ2-5; possible D gene TRBD2, 6 bases. Looked up from germline, CDR1 is LNHDA and CDR2 is SQIVND (reference sequence). The CDR3 sequence is 14 residues long. CDR3 loop: CASSVERDQETQYF. Here the CDR3 DNA reads TGTGCCAGTAGTGTAGAGCGGGACCAAGAGACCCAGTACTTC.

This chain links TRBV28 with TRBJ1-1; 7 nucleotides agree with TRBD1. Trimming at V came to 8 bases and at J to 2 bases, leaving 5 bases not matched to a gene. Germline V gene sequence: CDR1 MDHEN, CDR2 SYDVKM. This CDR3 comprises 13 residues. The CDR3, as DNA: TGTGCCAGCGGTCAGGGGGGAAACACTGAAGCTTTCTTT. This codes for CASGQGGNTEAFF.

This rearrangement joins TRBV19 to TRBJ2-7; a possible D gene is TRBD1 (5 bases). Germline CDR1 and CDR2: LNHDA and SQIVND (reference sequence). V was pared by 6 bases and J by 2 bases, with 11 bases between. CDR3 length: 13 residues. In DNA form, the CDR3 reads TGTGCCAGTAGAAGGACGGACACCTACGAGCAGTACTTC. It encodes CASRRTDTYEQYF. Full variable domain (outside the CDR3, taken from reference TRBV19 and TRBJ2-7): DGGITQSPKYLFRKEGQNVTLSCEQNLNHDAMYWYRQDPGQGLRLIYYSQIVNDFQKGDIAEGYSVSREKKESFPLTVTSAQKNPTAFYLCASRRTDTYEQYFGPGTRLTVT.

The rearrangement links TRBV19 to TRBJ2-1; 8 bases are a match to TRBD2. Unmatched junction bases numbered 0, after V lost 3 bases and J lost 5 bases. Germline-derived CDR1 and CDR2 are LNHDA and SQIVND (reference sequence). The CDR3 runs 13 residues. The CDR3: CASSIGGDNEQFF. The CDR3 bases are TGTGCCAGTAGTATCGGGGGGGACAATGAGCAGTTCTTC.

The rearrangement joins TRBV27 to TRBJ2-2, with 11 bases identical to TRBD1. This CDR3 has 15 amino acids. In germline, CDR1 is MNHEY, CDR2 SMNVEV (reference sequence). With V trimmed by 6 bases and J by 2 bases, 2 bases remained unmatched. CDR3 loop: CASSGTGGNTGELFF. CDR3 in DNA: TGTGCCAGCAGCGGGACAGGGGGAAACACCGGGGAGCTGTTTTTT.

The J gene is TRBJ2-7, the V gene TRBV7-2; D ambiguous. The CDR3 extends over 14 amino acids. Trimming removed 4 bases at V and 0 bases at J, with 10 bases between. Germline assignment: CDR1 SGHTA and CDR2 FQGNSA. The DNA for the CDR3 is TGTGCCAGCAGCTCCTTTCTCAGCTCCTACGAGCAGTACTTC. Translation gives CASSSFLSSYEQYF. Full variable domain (outside the CDR3, taken from reference TRBV7-2 and TRBJ2-7): GAGVSQSPSNKVTEKGKDVELRCDPISGHTALYWYRQSLGQGLEFLIYFQGNSAPDKSGLPSDRFSAERTGGSVSTLTIQRTQQEDSAVYLCASSSFLSSYEQYFGPGTRLTVT.

The V and J genes are TRBV5-8 and TRBJ2-2; D is perhaps TRBD1 (5 bases). This CDR3 region has 12 residues. Germline V lookup: CDR1 SGHTS, CDR2 YDEGEE. Trimming left V 1 base short and J 7 bases short, with 5 bases between. The CDR3 bases are TGTGCCAGCAGCTTGAGGGGCGGGGAGCTGTTTTTT. It encodes CASSLRGGELFF.

The chain carries TRBV20-1 and TRBJ2-7, with unresolved D. V was pared by 4 bases and J by 2 bases, with 6 bases between. CDR1 DFQATT and CDR2 SNEGSKA come from the germline V gene (reference sequence). There are 11 residues in the CDR3. This CDR3 reads CSATNPYEQYF. For the CDR3, the DNA is TGCAGTGCTACCAATCCCTACGAGCAGTACTTC.

The J gene is TRBJ2-1, the V gene TRBV6-1; D is unclear. V dropped 1 base and J dropped 0 bases, with 7 bases sitting between them. CDR1 MNHNS and CDR2 SASEGT come from the germline V gene. The CDR3 consists of 15 residues. CDR3 in DNA: TGTGCCAGCAGTGAAGGGCCTAGCTCCTACAATGAGCAGTTCTTC. It codes for CASSEGPSSYNEQFF.

The rearrangement uses TRBV19 and TRBJ2-1; TRBD2 matches 13 bases. The V and J ends lost 6 bases and 2 bases, in that order; junction bases with no gene match: 4. The CDR3 is 16 residues long. Germline assignment: CDR1 LNHDA and CDR2 SQIVND (reference sequence). CDR3 in DNA: TGTGCCAGTAGCCTTGGACTAGCGGGGGCCTACAATGAGCAGTTCTTC. It yields the protein CASSLGLAGAYNEQFF.

The chain uses TRBV19 and TRBJ2-7; maybe TRBD2 (6 bases). Trimming stripped 3 bases from V and 1 base from J, with 10 bases between. CDR3 length: 14 residues. CDR1 LNHDA and CDR2 SQIVND come from the germline V gene (reference sequence). CDR3 sequence: CASSIVGGSYEQYF. The CDR3, as DNA: TGTGCCAGTAGTATTGTGGGGGGTTCCTACGAGCAGTACTTC.

The chain combines TRBV2 with TRBJ2-3; D unclear. The germline V and J ends were trimmed by 6 bases and 4 bases, with 8 bases remaining between them. Germline V gives CDR1 SNHLY, CDR2 FYNNEI. The CDR3 extends over 12 amino acids. CDR3 in DNA: TGTGCCAGCAGATTTGGGCCAGATACGCAGTATTTT. Protein product: CASRFGPDTQYF.

J is TRBJ2-3 and V is TRBV2, with 8 nucleotides matching TRBD2. This CDR3 has 13 residues. Germline CDR1 and CDR2: SNHLY and FYNNEI. V lost 7 bases, J lost 3 bases, and 3 bases stayed unmatched. The CDR3 coding sequence is TGTGCCAGCAAAGCGGGAGAAACAGATACGCAGTATTTT. It is translated as CASKAGETDTQYF.

The CDR3 region is CASSLNLVGNTEAFF. The DNA of the CDR3 is TGTGCCAGCAGTTTAAACCTAGTTGGAAACACTGAAGCTTTCTTT. The V gene is TRBV28, the J gene TRBJ1-1; D unresolved. This CDR3 is 15 amino acids long. Trimming left V 2 bases short and J 2 bases short, with 12 bases between. The V gene's germline CDR1 is MDHEN and CDR2 SYDVKM. Full variable domain (missing parts from reference TRBV28 and TRBJ1-1): DVKVTQSSRYLVKRTGEKVFLECVQDMDHENMFWYRQDPGLGLRLIYFSYDVKMKEKGDIPEGYSVSREKKERFSLILESASTNQTSMYLCASSLNLVGNTEAFFGQGTRLTVV.

This rearrangement joins TRBV19 to TRBJ2-5; a possible D gene is TRBD1 (5 bases). The CDR3 has 12 residues. Germline assignment: CDR1 LNHDA and CDR2 SQIVND (reference sequence). The ends were cut back, 5 bases at V and 1 base at J, with 5 bases in the middle. CDR3 DNA: TGTGCCAGTAGTCAGGGCCAAGAGACCCAGTACTTC. Protein sequence: CASSQGQETQYF.

This clone was observed a few times. This chain joins TRBV5-1 and TRBJ1-2, with 7 bases matching TRBD1. Per germline, CDR1 SGHRS and CDR2 YFSETQ. V gave up 3 bases and J gave up 5 bases; unmatched junction bases: 4. The CDR3 is made up of 13 amino acids. As DNA, the CDR3 is TGCGCCAGCAGCTCGGGACAGCGGTATGGCTACACCTTC. This translates into CASSSGQRYGYTF.

A single count supports this clone. This chain links TRBV5-1 with TRBJ1-3; 7 bases are a match to TRBD1. The CDR3 totals 16 residues. The V gene's germline CDR1 is SGHRS and CDR2 YFSETQ. V gave up 3 bases and J gave up 4 bases; unmatched junction bases: 10. This CDR3 is CASSWGQSQTGNTIYF. Written as DNA, the CDR3 is TGCGCCAGCAGCTGGGGACAGTCGCAAACCGGAAACACCATATATTTT.

The genes are TRBV18 and TRBJ1-1; D not certain. The length of the CDR3 is 16 residues. CDR1 KGHSH and CDR2 LQKENI come from the germline V gene. Trimming left V 1 base short and J 1 base short, with 13 bases between. The CDR3 DNA reads TGTGCCAGCTCACCACGTAGGAGGGTTCAGAACACTGAAGCTTTCTTT. This codes for CASSPRRRVQNTEAFF. The whole variable domain, filled in from reference TRBV18 and TRBJ1-1, reads NAGVMQNPRHLVRRRGQEARLRCSPMKGHSHVYWYRQLPEEGLKFMVYLQKENIIDESGMPKERFSAEFPKEGPSILRIQQVVRGDSAAYFCASSPRRRVQNTEAFFGQGTRLTVV.

V is TRBV4-1 and J is TRBJ2-1; 7 bases match TRBD2. The V segment lost 3 bases and the J segment 4 bases; nucleotides outside the gene matches: 6. Germline-derived CDR1 and CDR2 are MGHRA and YSYEKL. This CDR3 has 15 residues. CDR3: CASSHQPGGYNEQFF. The CDR3 coding sequence is TGCGCCAGCAGCCACCAACCGGGGGGATACAATGAGCAGTTCTTC.

V and J are TRBV10-3 and TRBJ2-7, with a weak D call TRBD1 (5 bases). This CDR3 region has 12 residues. With 3 bases removed from V and 5 bases from J, the gap between germline ends came to 8 bases. CDR1 is ENHRY and CDR2 is SYGVKD in the germline V gene. CDR3 DNA sequence: TGTGCCATCAGTGACCTAGGGGACGAGCAGTACTTC. It specifies CAISDLGDEQYF.